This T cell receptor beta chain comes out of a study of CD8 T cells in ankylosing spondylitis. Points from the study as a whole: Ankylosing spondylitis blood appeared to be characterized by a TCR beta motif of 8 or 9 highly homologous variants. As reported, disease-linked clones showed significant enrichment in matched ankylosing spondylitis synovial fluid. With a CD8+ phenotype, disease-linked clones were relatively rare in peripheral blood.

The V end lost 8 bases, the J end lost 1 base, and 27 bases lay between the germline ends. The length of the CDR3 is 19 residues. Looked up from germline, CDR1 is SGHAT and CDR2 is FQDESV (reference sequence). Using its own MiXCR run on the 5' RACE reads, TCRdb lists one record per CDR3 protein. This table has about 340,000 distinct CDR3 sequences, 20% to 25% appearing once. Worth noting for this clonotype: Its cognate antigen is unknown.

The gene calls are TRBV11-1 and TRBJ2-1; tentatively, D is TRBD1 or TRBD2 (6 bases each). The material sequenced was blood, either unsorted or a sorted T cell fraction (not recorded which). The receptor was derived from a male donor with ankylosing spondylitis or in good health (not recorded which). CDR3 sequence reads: CASWGAGHVRGGSYNEQFF. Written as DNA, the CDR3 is TGTGCCAGCTGGGGGGCAGGCCATGTCAGGGGTGGTTCCTACAATGAGCAGTTCTTC.